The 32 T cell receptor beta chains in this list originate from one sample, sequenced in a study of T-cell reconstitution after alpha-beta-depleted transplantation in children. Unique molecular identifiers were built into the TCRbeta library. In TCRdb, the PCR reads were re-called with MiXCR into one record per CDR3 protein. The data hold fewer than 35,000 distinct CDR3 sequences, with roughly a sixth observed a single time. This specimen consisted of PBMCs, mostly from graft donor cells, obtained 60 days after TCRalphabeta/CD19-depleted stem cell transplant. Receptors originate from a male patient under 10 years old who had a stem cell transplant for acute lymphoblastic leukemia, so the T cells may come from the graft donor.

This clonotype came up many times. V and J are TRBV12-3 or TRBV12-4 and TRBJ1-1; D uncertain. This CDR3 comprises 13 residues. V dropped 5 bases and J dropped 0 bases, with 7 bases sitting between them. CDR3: CASSRRVNTEAFF. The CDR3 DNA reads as TGTGCCAGCAGTCGCCGGGTGAACACTGAAGCTTTCTTT.

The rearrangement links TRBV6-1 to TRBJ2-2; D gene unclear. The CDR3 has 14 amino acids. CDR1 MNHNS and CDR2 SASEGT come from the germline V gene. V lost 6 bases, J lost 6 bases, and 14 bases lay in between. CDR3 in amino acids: CASSDQRGPGELFF. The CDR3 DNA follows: TGTGCCAGCAGCGACCAGAGAGGCCCCGGGGAGCTGTTTTTT.

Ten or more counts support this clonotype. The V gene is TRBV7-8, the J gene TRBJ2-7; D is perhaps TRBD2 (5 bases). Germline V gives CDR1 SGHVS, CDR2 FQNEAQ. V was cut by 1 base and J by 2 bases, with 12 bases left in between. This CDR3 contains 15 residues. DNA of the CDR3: TGTGCCAGCAGCTTAGTACGGGAACCAACCTACGAGCAGTACTTC. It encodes CASSLVREPTYEQYF.

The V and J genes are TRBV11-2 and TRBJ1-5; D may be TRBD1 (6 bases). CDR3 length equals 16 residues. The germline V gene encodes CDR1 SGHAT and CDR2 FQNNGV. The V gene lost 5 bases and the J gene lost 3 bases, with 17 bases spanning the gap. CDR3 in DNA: TGTGCCAGCAGCCAAGGGGGGGGACGGTACAATCAGCCCCAGCATTTT. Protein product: CASSQGGGRYNQPQHF.

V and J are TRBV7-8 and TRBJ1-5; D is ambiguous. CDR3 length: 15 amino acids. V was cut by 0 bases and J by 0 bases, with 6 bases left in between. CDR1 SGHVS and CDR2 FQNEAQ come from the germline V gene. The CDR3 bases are TGTGCCAGCAGCTTAGCGTCGGTTAGCAATCAGCCCCAGCATTTT. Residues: CASSLASVSNQPQHF.

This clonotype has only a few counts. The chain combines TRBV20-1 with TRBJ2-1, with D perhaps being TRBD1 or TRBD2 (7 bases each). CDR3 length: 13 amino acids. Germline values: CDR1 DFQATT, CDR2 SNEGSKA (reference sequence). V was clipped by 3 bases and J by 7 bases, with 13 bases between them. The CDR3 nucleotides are TGCAGTGCTAGTTCCAGGGGGGGGAATGAGCAGTTCTTC. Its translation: CSASSRGGNEQFF.

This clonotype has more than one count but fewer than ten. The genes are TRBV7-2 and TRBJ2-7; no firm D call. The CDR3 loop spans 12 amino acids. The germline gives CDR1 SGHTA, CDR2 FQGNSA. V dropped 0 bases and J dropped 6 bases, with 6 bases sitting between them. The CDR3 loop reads CASSLAYSEQYF. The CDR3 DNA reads TGTGCCAGCAGCTTAGCCTACAGCGAGCAGTACTTC.

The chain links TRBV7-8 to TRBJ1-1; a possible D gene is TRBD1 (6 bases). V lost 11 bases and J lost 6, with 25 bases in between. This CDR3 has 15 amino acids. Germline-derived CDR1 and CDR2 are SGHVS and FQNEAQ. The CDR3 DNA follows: TGTGCCTCCCATAGCCGGGGCGTGGGGGCCGCTGAAGCTTTCTTT. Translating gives CASHSRGVGAAEAFF.

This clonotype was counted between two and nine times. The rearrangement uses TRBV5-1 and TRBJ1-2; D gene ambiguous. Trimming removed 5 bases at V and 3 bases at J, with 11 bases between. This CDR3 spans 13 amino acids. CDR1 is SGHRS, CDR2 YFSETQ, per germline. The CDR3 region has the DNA TGCGCCAGCAGACCGGGCAGTGACTATGGCTACACCTTC. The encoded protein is CASRPGSDYGYTF.

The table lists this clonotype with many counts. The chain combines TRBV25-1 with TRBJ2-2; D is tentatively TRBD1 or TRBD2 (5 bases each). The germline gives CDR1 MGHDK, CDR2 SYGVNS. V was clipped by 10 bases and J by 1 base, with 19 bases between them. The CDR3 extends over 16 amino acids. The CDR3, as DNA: TGTGCCACCTCAAAAGCTGGGACCTGGAACACCGGGGAGCTGTTTTTT. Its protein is CATSKAGTWNTGELFF. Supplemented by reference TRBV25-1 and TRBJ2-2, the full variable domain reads EADIYQTPRYLVIGTGKKITLECSQTMGHDKMYWYQQDPGMELHLIHYSYGVNSTEKGDLSSESTVSRIRTEHFPLTLESARPSHTSQYLCATSKAGTWNTGELFFGEGSRLTVL.

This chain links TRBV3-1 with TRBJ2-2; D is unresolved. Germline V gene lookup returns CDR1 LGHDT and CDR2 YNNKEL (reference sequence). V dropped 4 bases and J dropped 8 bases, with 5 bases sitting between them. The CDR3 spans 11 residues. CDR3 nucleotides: TGTGCCAGCAGCCGAATAGGGGAGCTGTTTTTT. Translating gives CASSRIGELFF.

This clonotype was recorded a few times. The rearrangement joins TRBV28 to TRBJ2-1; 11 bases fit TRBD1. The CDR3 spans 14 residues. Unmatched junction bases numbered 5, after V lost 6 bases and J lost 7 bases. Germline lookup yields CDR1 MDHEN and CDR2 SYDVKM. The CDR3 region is CASRTDRGRNEQFF. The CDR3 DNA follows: TGTGCCAGCAGGACGGACAGGGGGCGGAATGAGCAGTTCTTC.

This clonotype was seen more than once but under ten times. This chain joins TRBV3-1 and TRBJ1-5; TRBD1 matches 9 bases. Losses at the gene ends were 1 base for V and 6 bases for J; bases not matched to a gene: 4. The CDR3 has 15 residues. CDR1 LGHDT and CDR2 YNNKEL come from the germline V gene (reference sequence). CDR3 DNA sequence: TGTGCCAGCAGCCAAGGGACAGGGGCAACTCAGCCCCAGCATTTT. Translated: CASSQGTGATQPQHF.

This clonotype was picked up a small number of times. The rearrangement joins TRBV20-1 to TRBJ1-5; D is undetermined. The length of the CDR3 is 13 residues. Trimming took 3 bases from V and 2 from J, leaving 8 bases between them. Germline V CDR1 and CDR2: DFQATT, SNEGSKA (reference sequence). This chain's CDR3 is CSASKGRNQPQHF. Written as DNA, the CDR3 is TGCAGTGCTAGCAAAGGCCGCAATCAGCCCCAGCATTTT.

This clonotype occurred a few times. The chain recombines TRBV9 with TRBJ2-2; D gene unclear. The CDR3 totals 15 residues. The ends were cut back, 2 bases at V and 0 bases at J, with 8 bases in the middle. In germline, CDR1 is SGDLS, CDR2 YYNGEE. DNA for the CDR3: TGTGCCAGCAGCGTCTCAAGACCGAACACCGGGGAGCTGTTTTTT. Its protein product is CASSVSRPNTGELFF. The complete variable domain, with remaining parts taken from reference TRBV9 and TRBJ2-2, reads DSGVTQTPKHLITATGQRVTLRCSPRSGDLSVYWYQQSLDQGLQFLIQYYNGEERAKGNILERFSAQQFPDLHSELNLSSLELGDSALYFCASSVSRPNTGELFFGEGSRLTVL.

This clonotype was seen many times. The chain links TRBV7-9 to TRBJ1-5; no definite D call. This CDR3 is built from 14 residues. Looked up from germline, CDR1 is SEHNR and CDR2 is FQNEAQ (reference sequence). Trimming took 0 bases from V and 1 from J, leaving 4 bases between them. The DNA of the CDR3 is TGTGCCAGCAGCTTAGCCCACAGCAATCAGCCCCAGCATTTT. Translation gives CASSLAHSNQPQHF.

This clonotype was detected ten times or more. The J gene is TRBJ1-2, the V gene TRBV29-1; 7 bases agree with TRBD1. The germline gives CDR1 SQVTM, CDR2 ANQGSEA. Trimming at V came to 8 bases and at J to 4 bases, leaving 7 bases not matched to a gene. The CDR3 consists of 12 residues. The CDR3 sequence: CSFWDSSYGYTF. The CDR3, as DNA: TGCAGCTTTTGGGACAGCTCCTATGGCTACACCTTC.

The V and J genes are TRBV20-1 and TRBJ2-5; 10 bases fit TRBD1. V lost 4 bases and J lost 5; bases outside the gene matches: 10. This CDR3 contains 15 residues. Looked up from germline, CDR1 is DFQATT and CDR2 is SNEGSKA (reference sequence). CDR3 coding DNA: TGCAGTGCTACGAGACAGGGGGCAGGGGAGGAGACCCAGTACTTC. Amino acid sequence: CSATRQGAGEETQYF.

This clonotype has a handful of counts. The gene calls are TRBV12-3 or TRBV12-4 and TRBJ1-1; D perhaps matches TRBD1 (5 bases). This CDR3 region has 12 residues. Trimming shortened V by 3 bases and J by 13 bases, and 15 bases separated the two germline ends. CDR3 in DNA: TGTGCCAGCAGTTTTCGCACAGGTGGTAATTTCTTT. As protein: CASSFRTGGNFF.

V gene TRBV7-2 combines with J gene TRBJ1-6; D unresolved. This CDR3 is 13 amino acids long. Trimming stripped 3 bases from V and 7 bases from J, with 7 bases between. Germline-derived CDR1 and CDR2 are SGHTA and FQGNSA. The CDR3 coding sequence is TGTGCCAGCAGCTTCAGAAGGAATTCACCCCTCCACTTT. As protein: CASSFRRNSPLHF. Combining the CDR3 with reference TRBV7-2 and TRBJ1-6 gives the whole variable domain GAGVSQSPSNKVTEKGKDVELRCDPISGHTALYWYRQSLGQGLEFLIYFQGNSAPDKSGLPSDRFSAERTGGSVSTLTIQRTQQEDSAVYLCASSFRRNSPLHFGNGTRLTVT.

In DNA, the CDR3 is TGCGCCAGCAGCCAAGATCAACGGGGGTCCAATGAGCAGTTCTTC. Translated: CASSQDQRGSNEQFF. This chain links TRBV4-3 with TRBJ2-1; D perhaps matches TRBD2 (6 bases). This CDR3 is built from 15 residues. Germline CDR1 reads LGHNA; CDR2 reads YSLEER. V lost 0 bases and J 6 bases, leaving 12 bases between the germline ends.

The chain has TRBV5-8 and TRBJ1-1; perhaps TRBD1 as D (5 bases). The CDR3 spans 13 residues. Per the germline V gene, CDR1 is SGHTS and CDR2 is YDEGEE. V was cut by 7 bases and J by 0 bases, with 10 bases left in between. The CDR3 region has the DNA TGTGCCAGCTTGGGGCAGGTGAACACTGAAGCTTTCTTT. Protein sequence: CASLGQVNTEAFF. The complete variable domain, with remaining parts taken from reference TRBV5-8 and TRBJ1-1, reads EAGVTQSPTHLIKTRGQQATLRCSPISGHTSVYWYQQALGLGLQFLLWYDEGEERNRGNFPPRFSGRQFPNYSSELNVNALELEDSALYLCASLGQVNTEAFFGQGTRLTVV.

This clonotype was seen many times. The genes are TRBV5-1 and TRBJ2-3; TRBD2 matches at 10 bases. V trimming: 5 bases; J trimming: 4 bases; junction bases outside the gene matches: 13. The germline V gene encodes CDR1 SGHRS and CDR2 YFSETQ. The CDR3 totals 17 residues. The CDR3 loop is CASRMVSSGSVADTQYF. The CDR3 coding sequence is TGCGCCAGCAGGATGGTGTCTAGCGGGAGTGTCGCAGATACGCAGTATTTT.

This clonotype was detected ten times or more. The CDR3 DNA follows: TGCGCCAGCAGCCAGTCAACAGGGTCTGGGGCCAACGTCCTGACTTTC. Translation: CASSQSTGSGANVLTF. The V and J genes are TRBV4-3 and TRBJ2-6; D is perhaps TRBD1 (6 bases). The CDR3 length is 16 residues. Germline CDR1 and CDR2: LGHNA and YSLEER. V was clipped by 3 bases and J by 1 base, with 10 bases between them.

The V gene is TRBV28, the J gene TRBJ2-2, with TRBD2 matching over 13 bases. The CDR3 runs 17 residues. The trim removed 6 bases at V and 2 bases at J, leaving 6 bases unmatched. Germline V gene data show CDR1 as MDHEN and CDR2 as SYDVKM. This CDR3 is CASRWTSGRGNTGELFF. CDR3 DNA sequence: TGTGCCAGCAGGTGGACTAGCGGGAGAGGAAACACCGGGGAGCTGTTTTTT.

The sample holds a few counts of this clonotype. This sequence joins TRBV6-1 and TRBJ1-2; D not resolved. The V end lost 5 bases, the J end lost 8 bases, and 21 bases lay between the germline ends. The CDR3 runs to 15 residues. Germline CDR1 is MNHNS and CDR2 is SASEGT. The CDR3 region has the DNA TGTGCCAGCAGTCTGAATGACAAAATCACAAGGGGCTACACCTTC. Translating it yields CASSLNDKITRGYTF.

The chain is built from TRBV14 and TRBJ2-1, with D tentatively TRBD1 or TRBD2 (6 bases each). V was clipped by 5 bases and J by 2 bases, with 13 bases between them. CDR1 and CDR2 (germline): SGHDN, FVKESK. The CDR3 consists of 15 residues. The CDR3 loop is CASSAPGGTYNEQFF. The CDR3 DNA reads TGTGCCAGCAGCGCACCCGGGGGCACCTACAATGAGCAGTTCTTC.

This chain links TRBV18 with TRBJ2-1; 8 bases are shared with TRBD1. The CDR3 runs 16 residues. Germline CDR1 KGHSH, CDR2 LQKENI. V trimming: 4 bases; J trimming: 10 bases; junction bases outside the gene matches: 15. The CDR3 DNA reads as TGTGCCAGCTCACTCAGACGGGGACAGGCCCATCTCGAGCAGTTCTTC. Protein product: CASSLRRGQAHLEQFF.

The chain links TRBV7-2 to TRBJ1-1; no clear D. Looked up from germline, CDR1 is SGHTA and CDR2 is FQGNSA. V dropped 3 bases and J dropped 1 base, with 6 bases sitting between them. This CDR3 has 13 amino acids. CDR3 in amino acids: CASSFSRNTEAFF. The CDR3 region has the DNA TGTGCCAGCAGCTTCAGCAGGAACACTGAAGCTTTCTTT.

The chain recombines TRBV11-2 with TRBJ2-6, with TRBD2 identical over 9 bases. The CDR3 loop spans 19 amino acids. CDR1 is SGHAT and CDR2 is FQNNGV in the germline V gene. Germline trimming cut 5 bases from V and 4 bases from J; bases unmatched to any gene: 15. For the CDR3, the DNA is TGTGCCAGCAGCGTGGATAGCGGGAGTGTTCGGGCCGGGGCCAACGTCCTGACTTTC. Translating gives CASSVDSGSVRAGANVLTF.

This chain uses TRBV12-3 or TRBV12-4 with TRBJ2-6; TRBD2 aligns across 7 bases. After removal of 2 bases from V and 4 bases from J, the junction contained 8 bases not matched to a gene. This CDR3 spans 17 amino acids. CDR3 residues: CASSLPGGGTGANVLTF. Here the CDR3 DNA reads TGTGCCAGCAGTTTACCTGGGGGGGGAACGGGGGCCAACGTCCTGACTTTC.

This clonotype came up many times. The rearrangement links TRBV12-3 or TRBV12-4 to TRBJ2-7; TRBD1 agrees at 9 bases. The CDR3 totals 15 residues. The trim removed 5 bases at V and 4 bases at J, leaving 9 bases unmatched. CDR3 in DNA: TGTGCCAGCAGTAACCGGGACAGGGTTGTATACGAGCAGTACTTC. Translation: CASSNRDRVVYEQYF.